This record looks at one T cell receptor (beta chain) sequence and its context. Its specificity is unknown. This sample is drawn from a study of T cells in Graves' hyperthyroidism and ophthalmopathy. The study, taken as a whole, reports: Among clonotypes expanded in thyroid above 0.001, most were also found in blood. A model of 13 V-J pairs discriminated ophthalmopathy from stable hyperthyroidism.

Graves' hyperthyroidism qualified as stable when ophthalmopathy did not progress within 18 months. The patients, who ranged from 18 to 65 in age, presented with newly diagnosed hyperthyroidism lasting under 2 months. The germline V gene encodes CDR1 LNHNV and CDR2 YYDKDF (reference sequence). With 0 bases removed from V and 0 bases from J, the gap between germline ends came to 9 bases. The CDR3 is made up of 17 amino acids. Authors of the study amplified TCR beta CDR3 regions from RNA transcripts. A first-round RT-PCR of the TCR CDR3 used the HTBI primer set. TCRdb itself ran the multiplex PCR reads through MiXCR, one entry per CDR3 protein. This table has roughly 700,000 distinct CDR3 sequences, around 15% appearing once.

Sequenced sample: blood. This clonotype originated in a woman younger than 35 with Graves' hyperthyroidism. The chain links TRBV15 to TRBJ2-6; a possible D gene is TRBD2 (5 bases). CDR3 loop: CATSRERVFSGANVLTF. The DNA of the CDR3 is TGTGCCACCAGCAGAGAGCGGGTTTTCTCTGGGGCCAACGTCCTGACTTTC.